Following are 4 T cell receptor beta chains from one sample sequenced in a study of cytomegalovirus exposure and HLA in healthy donors. TCRdb's copy holds only in-frame clones and misses some; the assay was immunoSEQ multiplex PCR. The table has roughly 150,000 clones, around 93% seen once. Material: PBMCs. The receptors derive from a man between 18 and 35 years old in good health and CMV-seropositive.

The V call is TRBV28, the J call TRBJ1-2; D remains unclear. The V gene's germline CDR1 is MDHEN and CDR2 SYDVKM. This CDR3 is 13 amino acids long. The ends were cut back, 3 bases at V and 4 bases at J, with 9 bases in the middle. CDR3 residues: CASSFGSGYGYTF. CDR3 DNA sequence: TGTGCCAGCAGTTTTGGGAGTGGCTATGGCTACACCTTC.

The chain is built from TRBV19 and TRBJ2-6; TRBD2 aligns across 7 bases. Germline CDR1 LNHDA, CDR2 SQIVND (reference sequence). CDR3 length: 19 residues. V dropped 5 bases and J dropped 0; count of bases not matched to a gene: 13. CDR3 residues: CASSPPRDGGSSGANVLTF. The DNA of the CDR3 is TGTGCCAGTAGTCCTCCTCGGGACGGGGGGTCCTCTGGGGCCAACGTCCTGACTTTC.

The CDR3 reads CASSFRQGGDTEAFF. The CDR3 DNA is TGTGCCAGCAGCTTTAGACAGGGGGGCGACACTGAAGCTTTCTTT. This chain joins TRBV7-9 and TRBJ1-1; the match to TRBD1 covers 9 bases. Looked up from germline, CDR1 is SEHNR and CDR2 is FQNEAQ (reference sequence). V shed 3 bases, J shed 3 bases, and the junction held 5 bases outside the gene matches. The CDR3 spans 15 residues.

This rearrangement joins TRBV6-4 to TRBJ2-7; the D gene is possibly TRBD1 (5 bases). Germline-derived CDR1 and CDR2 are MRHNA and SNTAGT. The ends were cut back, 2 bases at V and 3 bases at J, with 20 bases in the middle. The CDR3 covers 17 residues. The CDR3 sequence is CASSDVWSREKGYEQYF. CDR3 in DNA: TGTGCCAGCAGTGACGTTTGGTCCAGGGAAAAGGGCTACGAGCAGTACTTC.